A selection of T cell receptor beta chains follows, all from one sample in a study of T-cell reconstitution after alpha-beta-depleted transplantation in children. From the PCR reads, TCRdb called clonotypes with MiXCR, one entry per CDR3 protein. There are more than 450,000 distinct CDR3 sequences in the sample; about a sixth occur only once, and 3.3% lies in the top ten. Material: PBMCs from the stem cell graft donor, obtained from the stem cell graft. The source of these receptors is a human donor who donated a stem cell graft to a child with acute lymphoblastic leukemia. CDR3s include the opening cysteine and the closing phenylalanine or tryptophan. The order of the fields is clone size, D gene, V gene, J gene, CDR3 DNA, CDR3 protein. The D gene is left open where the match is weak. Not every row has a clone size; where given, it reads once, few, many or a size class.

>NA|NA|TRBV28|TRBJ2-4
TGTGCCAGCAGTTTCTGGCCCGGAGCGAACATTCAGTACTTC
CASSFWPGANIQYF
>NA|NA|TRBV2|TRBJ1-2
TGTGCCAGTCTAGGGTTTAACTATGGCTACACCTTC
CASLGFNYGYTF
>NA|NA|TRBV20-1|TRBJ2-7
TGCAGTGCCAGGGGATTCGACCATTCCTACGAGCAGTACTTC
CSARGFDHSYEQYF
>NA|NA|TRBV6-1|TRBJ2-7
TGTGCCAGCGGCCAGGGGGGTCTTTCCTACGAGCAGTACTTC
CASGQGGLSYEQYF
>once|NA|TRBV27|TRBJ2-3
TGTGCCAGCGCGACAGGTCCTACACTCACAGATACGCAGTATTTT
CASATGPTLTDTQYF
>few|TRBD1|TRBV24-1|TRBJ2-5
TGTGCCACCAGAGGGCCGGGACAGGGGTCCCAAGAGACCCAGTACTTC
CATRGPGQGSQETQYF
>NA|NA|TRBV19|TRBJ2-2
TGTGCCAGTAGTATACCAGGGCCCACCGGGGAGCTGTTTTTT
CASSIPGPTGELFF
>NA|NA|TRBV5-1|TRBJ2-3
TGCGCCAGCAGCTGGCAACTAGTTCGTAATTCGGATACGCAGTATTTT
CASSWQLVRNSDTQYF
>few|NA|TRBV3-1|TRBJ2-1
TGTGCCAGCAGCCATGGCGGGGGCACCTACAATGAGCAGTTCTTC
CASSHGGGTYNEQFF
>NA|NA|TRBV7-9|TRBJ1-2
TGTGCCAGCAGCTTAGCGTGGACGGAATATGGCTACACCTTC
CASSLAWTEYGYTF
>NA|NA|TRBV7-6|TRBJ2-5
TGTGCCAGCAGCCTCCTACCAGAGAAGGAGACCCAGTACTTC
CASSLLPEKETQYF
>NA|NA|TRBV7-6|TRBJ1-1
TGTGCCAGCAGCTATAGGACTTATTTCACTGATCCGGACACTGAAGCTTTCTTT
CASSYRTYFTDPDTEAFF
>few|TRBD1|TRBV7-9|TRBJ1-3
TGTGCCAGCAGCTCCCCGGGACAGGGAGGAAGAAACACCATATATTTT
CASSSPGQGGRNTIYF
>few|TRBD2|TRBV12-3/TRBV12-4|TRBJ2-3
TGTGCCAGCAGTTTATCTGGGACTAGCATATATACGCAGTATTTT
CASSLSGTSIYTQYF
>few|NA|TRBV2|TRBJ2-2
TGTGCCAGCAGTGTAGGAGTCTTAGGGGACACCGGGGAGCTGTTTTTT
CASSVGVLGDTGELFF
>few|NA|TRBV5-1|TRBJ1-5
TGCGCCAGCAGCTTGGACGGCAGCCAATATAGCAATCAGCCCCAGCATTTT
CASSLDGSQYSNQPQHF
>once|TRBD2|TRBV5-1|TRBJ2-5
TGCGCCAGCAGCTCGACTAGCGGGAGATCGGAGACCCAGTACTTC
CASSSTSGRSETQYF
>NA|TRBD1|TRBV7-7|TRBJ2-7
TGTGCCAGCAGCTTAGCCGCCGGGACAGGGTCAAACGAGCAGTACTTC
CASSLAAGTGSNEQYF
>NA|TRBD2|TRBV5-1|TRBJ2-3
TGCGCCAGCAGCGGAGGACTAGGCGGAGATACGCAGTATTTT
CASSGGLGGDTQYF
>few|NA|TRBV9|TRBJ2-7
TGTGCCAGCAGCGAGGAGCGGTACTCCTACGAGCAGTACTTC
CASSEERYSYEQYF
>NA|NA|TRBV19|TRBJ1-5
TGTGCCAGTAGTGGCGGGACGGGAGTCCTTAATCAGCCCCAGCATTTT
CASSGGTGVLNQPQHF
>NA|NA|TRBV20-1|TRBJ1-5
TGCAGTGCTAGAGGTTGGGGGAGTCAGCCCCAGCATTTT
CSARGWGSQPQHF
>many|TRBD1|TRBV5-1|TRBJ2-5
TGCGCCAGCAGCTATGCGGACAGGACTGGCGGAGAGACCCAGTACTTC
CASSYADRTGGETQYF
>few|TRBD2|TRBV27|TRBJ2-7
TGTGCCAGCAGTTGGACTAGCGGGAGTGGCGAGCAGTACTTC
CASSWTSGSGEQYF
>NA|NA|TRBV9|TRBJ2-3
TGTGCCAGCAGCGCGCATGAGGGAGATACGCAGTATTTT
CASSAHEGDTQYF
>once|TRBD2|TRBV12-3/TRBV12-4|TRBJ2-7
TGTGCCAGCAGGGATGGACTAGCGGTCTCCTACGAGCAGTACTTC
CASRDGLAVSYEQYF
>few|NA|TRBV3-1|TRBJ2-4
TGTGCCAGCAGCCAAGATTTGGCAGGCAGAGCCAAAAACATTCAGTACTTC
CASSQDLAGRAKNIQYF
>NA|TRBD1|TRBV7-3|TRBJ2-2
TGTGCCAGCAGCTTGACAGGGGCCGCGAACACCGGGGAGCTGTTTTTT
CASSLTGAANTGELFF
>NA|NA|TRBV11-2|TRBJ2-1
TGTGCCAGCAGCTCAATGGAGTGGGAGCAGTTCTTC
CASSSMEWEQFF
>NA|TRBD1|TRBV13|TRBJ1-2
TGTGCCAGCAGTTCCGACAGGGGGCGAAGCTACACCTTC
CASSSDRGRSYTF
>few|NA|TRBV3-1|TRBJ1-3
TGTGCCAGCAGCCAAGGGGACATTTCGTCGAACACCATATATTTT
CASSQGDISSNTIYF
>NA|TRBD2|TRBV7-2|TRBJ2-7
TGTGCCAGCAGCTTATTGAGCGAGCGGGAGAAGCAGTACTTC
CASSLLSEREKQYF
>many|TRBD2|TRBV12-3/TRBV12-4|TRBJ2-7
TGTGCCAGCAGTTTGACTAGCGGGCCCTCCTACGAGCAGTACTTC
CASSLTSGPSYEQYF
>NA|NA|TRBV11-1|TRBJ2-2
TGTGCCAGCACGTCAGACATAACGTCCGGGGAGCTGTTTTTT
CASTSDITSGELFF
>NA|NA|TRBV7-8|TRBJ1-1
TGTGCCAGCAGCTTAAATCCTGAAGCTTTCTTT
CASSLNPEAFF
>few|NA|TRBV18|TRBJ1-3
TGTGCCAGCTCACCGCAGACAGGAAACACCATATATTTT
CASSPQTGNTIYF
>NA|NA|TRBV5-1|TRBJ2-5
TGCGCCAGCAGCCTGTCTCTCGGGAGTAACCAAGAGACCCAGTACTTC
CASSLSLGSNQETQYF
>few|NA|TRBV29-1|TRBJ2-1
TGCAGCGTTTCCCCACGGGGTGAGCAGTTCTTC
CSVSPRGEQFF
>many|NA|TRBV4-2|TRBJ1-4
TGTGCCAGCAGCCAAGAGCCAGCCACTAATGAAAAACTGTTTTTT
CASSQEPATNEKLFF
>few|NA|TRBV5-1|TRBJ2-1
TGCGCCAGCAGCCCTGTCTCGAGCTCCTACAATGAGCAGTTCTTC
CASSPVSSSYNEQFF
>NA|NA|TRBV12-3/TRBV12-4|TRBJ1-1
TGTGCCAGCACAACACTCATAGCTTTCATGAACACTGAAGCTTTCTTT
CASTTLIAFMNTEAFF
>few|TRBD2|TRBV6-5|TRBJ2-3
TGTGCCAGCAGTTTTAGCGGGAGGGCCGCAGATACGCAGTATTTT
CASSFSGRAADTQYF
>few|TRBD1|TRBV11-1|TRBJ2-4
TGTGCCAGCAGCTCCTCCGGGACAGGATACTTAGCCAAAAACATTCAGTACTTC
CASSSSGTGYLAKNIQYF
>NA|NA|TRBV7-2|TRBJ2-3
TGTGCCAGCAGCTCCGGAGGGGGCACAGATACGCAGTATTTT
CASSSGGGTDTQYF